This T cell receptor beta chain was identified in a study of blood T cell repertoires in COVID-19 (dated by TCRdb to about 2020). Context from the whole study: The collaborator samples originated in the United States, Italy and Spain and spanned the acute and convalescent phases of COVID-19. The material from the prospective study consisted of cDNA or gDNA derived from T cells, B-cell-depleted T cells, or PBMCs. Deeply sampled blood TCRbeta repertoires from subjects exposed to, actively infected with, or recovered from COVID-19 were included in the dataset. The repertoires were made available in a free public database intended to serve as a resource for research on the immune response to SARS-CoV-2. The samples were drawn from two sources: the first 160 participants of the ongoing ImmuneRACE study, and 950 to 1,500 subjects contributed by 6 global collaborators. Sample metadata almost always included a de-identified subject ID, COVID-19 status, age in years and sex. Where available, HLA class I and class II types were obtained from metadata supplied by the sample provider rather than from assay-based typing.

V is pared back by 6 bases and J by 4 bases, with 12 bases lying between the germline termini. CDR1 SNHLY and CDR2 FYNNEI are derived from the germline V gene. From cysteine to phenylalanine, the CDR3 is 13 amino acids long. The only DNA kept is the CDR3, 39 bases in frame from the first base. Note on this clone: What antigen it recognizes has not been identified. The input lacks base qualities; no much larger clone sits a single base away.

Broad study findings and their caveats: How much clinical and demographic metadata was included differed by source and by participant, and the metadata was provided uncurated.

TCRbeta CDR3 regions were amplified from genomic DNA using the immunoSEQ Assay, a bias-controlled multiplex PCR. Turning to the authors' computational methods: The number of nucleated cells in each sample was estimated by amplification of reference gene primers within the assay. To quantify the absolute abundance of each unique TCRbeta CDR3 rearrangement, sequence reads were collapsed and filtered. For each sample, productive Simpson clonality was calculated as the square root of Simpson's diversity index across productive rearrangements. TCRdb took over this immuneACCESS table, retaining in-frame rearrangements with V and J assigned. Such tables are incomplete; in checked studies, under half of the missing clones stem from an unresolved V gene, and the remainder is unexplained. That table gives V, J and clone size, and the DNA gave D and trimming. Recorded for this sample are under 200,000 clones; 82% of them occurred a single time. The top ten clonotypes cover approximately 18% of the sample.

Participants in the prospective study were enrolled through a virtual design, were aged about 18 to 100 years, and lived in roughly 24 United States geographic areas. In the prospective study, participants were assigned to cohorts based on the clinical history participants reported in a screening survey and a study questionnaire. Recovered participants in ImmuneRACE Cohort 3 were defined as having two consecutive negative NP/OP PCR tests, clearance from a healthcare professional, or resolution of symptoms. In the prospective study, whole blood, serum and a nasopharyngeal or oropharyngeal swab were collected from each participant by mobile phlebotomists. Over a 2-month period, participants in the prospective study had the option of providing additional blood draws and questionnaires. Prospective study blood samples were shipped either frozen or at room temperature before DNA extraction.

This receptor chain uses TRBV2 and TRBJ1-1; tentative D gene TRBD1, with 6 bases matching. This clonotype was obtained from a man in his 60s who had recovered from COVID-19. Sequencing input: PBMCs or T cells enriched from blood (not recorded which). The CDR3 in this case is CASRPDRTTEAFF. At the DNA level, the sequence is TGTGCCAGCAGGCCGGACAGAACCACTGAAGCTTTCTTT.